Below, 10 T cell receptor beta chains from the same sample are listed, as sequenced in a study of identical twins. A single record per CDR3 protein comes from TCRdb applying MiXCR to the 5' RACE reads. The sample lists some 1,700,000 distinct CDR3 sequences, about 30% occurring once. The source material was cord blood. These receptors all stem from a newborn girl in good health.

This sequence joins TRBV9 and TRBJ2-3; no reliable D call. CDR3 length: 15 residues. Germline CDR1 and CDR2: SGDLS and YYNGEE. V was pared by 3 bases and J by 8 bases, with 19 bases between. The DNA of the CDR3 is TGTGCCAGCAGCGGATCGGCCCCGGGTGTAAGTACGCAGTATTTT. This sequence encodes CASSGSAPGVSTQYF.

The chain has TRBV20-1 and TRBJ1-1; possible D gene TRBD1, 5 bases. The CDR3 has 14 amino acids. Germline-derived CDR1 and CDR2 are DFQATT and SNEGSKA (reference sequence). Trimming pared 6 bases from V and 1 base from J, leaving 15 bases between. CDR3 coding DNA: TGCAGTGCCGAACACTCCAGGGAGAACACTGAAGCTTTCTTT. This codes for CSAEHSRENTEAFF.

This clonotype turned up a few times. The V and J genes are TRBV5-1 and TRBJ2-5; TRBD2 aligns across 9 bases. V was clipped by 3 bases and J by 11 bases; unmatched bases: 17. Germline V CDR1 and CDR2: SGHRS, YFSETQ. The CDR3 consists of 16 residues. CDR3 amino acids: CASSSLAGVGSDEQYF. DNA of the CDR3: TGCGCCAGCAGCTCGTTAGCGGGAGTAGGGTCAGATGAGCAGTACTTC.

This clonotype has just a few counts. The chain recombines TRBV28 with TRBJ2-1; tentatively, D is TRBD1 or TRBD2 (6 bases each). The CDR3 is 17 amino acids. In germline, CDR1 is MDHEN, CDR2 SYDVKM. V shed 1 base and J shed 0 bases, with 13 bases lying between them. In nucleotides, the CDR3 is TGTGCCAGCAGTTTATTACCGGGGGCGAGCTCCTACAATGAGCAGTTCTTC. It specifies CASSLLPGASSYNEQFF. Variable domain in full (rest from reference TRBV28 and TRBJ2-1): DVKVTQSSRYLVKRTGEKVFLECVQDMDHENMFWYRQDPGLGLRLIYFSYDVKMKEKGDIPEGYSVSREKKERFSLILESASTNQTSMYLCASSLLPGASSYNEQFFGPGTRLTVL.

The J gene is TRBJ2-3, the V gene TRBV5-1; TRBD1 aligns across 9 bases. There are 14 residues in the CDR3. Germline V gene lookup returns CDR1 SGHRS and CDR2 YFSETQ. The junction had 6 bases not matched to a gene; V was cut back by 4 bases and J by 6 bases. Here the CDR3 DNA reads TGCGCCAGCAGCCCGGACGGGACAGGGGATACGCAGTATTTT. It encodes CASSPDGTGDTQYF.

There are a few counts of this clonotype. The CDR3 loop is CASRQGIMNTEAFF. The CDR3, as DNA: TGTGCCAGCAGACAGGGGATCATGAACACTGAAGCTTTCTTT. V usage is TRBV6-1 and J usage is TRBJ1-1; the match to TRBD1 covers 7 bases. This CDR3 spans 14 amino acids. Germline-derived CDR1 and CDR2 are MNHNS and SASEGT. The J segment lost 0 bases and the V segment lost 6 bases, leaving 4 bases of the junction unmatched.

This clonotype was seen just once. V is TRBV20-1 and J is TRBJ2-1, with 9 bases aligning to TRBD1. The DNA matches TRBJ2-7 better at its end, which makes the J call doubtful. Per germline, CDR1 DFQATT and CDR2 SNEGSKA (reference sequence). CDR3 length: 14 amino acids. The DNA of the CDR3 is TGCAGTGCCCGGAGGGGACAGGGACACAATGAGCAGTACTTC. Encoded protein: CSARRGQGHNEQYF.

V is TRBV4-2 and J is TRBJ1-1, with 8 bases fitting TRBD1. This CDR3 has 15 residues. Trimming removed 4 bases from V and 5 bases from J; junction bases left unmatched: 9. Germline CDR1 is LGHNA and CDR2 is YNFKEQ. DNA for the CDR3: TGTGCCAGCAGCCGGGCAGGGGGCGAAGGGACTGAAGCTTTCTTT. Amino acid sequence: CASSRAGGEGTEAFF.

This clonotype has just a few counts. The chain has TRBV10-3 and TRBJ2-1; TRBD2 matches 12 bases. The ends lost 8 bases at V and 10 bases at J; junction bases unmatched: 6. The CDR3 length is 13 residues. Germline V gives CDR1 ENHRY, CDR2 SYGVKD. The CDR3 sequence: CAIGGLAGNEQFF. The CDR3 region has the DNA TGTGCCATCGGCGGACTAGCGGGAAACGAGCAGTTCTTC.

The rearrangement links TRBV12-3 or TRBV12-4 to TRBJ2-1; TRBD2 matches at 10 bases. The DNA matches TRBJ2-7 better at its end, which makes the J call doubtful. The CDR3 is 14 amino acids. CDR3 region: CASSASGRANEQYF. DNA for the CDR3: TGTGCCAGCAGCGCTAGCGGGAGAGCGAATGAGCAGTACTTC.